The rows below give T cell receptor beta chains drawn from one sample of a study of T cell repertoires in cytomegalovirus infection. TCRdb reanalysed the reads using MiXCR and keeps one entry per CDR3 protein. The sample consists of approximately 110,000 distinct CDR3 sequences, around 29% of them appearing once. No antigen is known for these receptors. The sample consisted of CD8+ T cells from cultured PBMCs, taken from culture after CMV antigen stimulation. These receptors were taken from a human donor in good health (CMV status not recorded). Some clones in this sample may be carry-over from other donors' samples. Each CDR3 is given with its conserved first and last residue. Each record gives: J gene, clone size, D gene, V gene, CDR3 protein, CDR3 DNA. D genes are given only for firm matches. Only part of the rows carry a size: once, few, many, or a class if the clone is expanded.

TRBJ1-3	few	TRBD1	TRBV28	CASSFAFPGQGLPGNTIYF	TGTGCCAGCAGTTTTGCATTTCCGGGACAGGGACTACCTGGAAACACCATATATTTT
TRBJ2-3	-	-	TRBV29-1	CSVGVADTQYF	TGCAGCGTTGGAGTGGCAGATACGCAGTATTTT
TRBJ2-3	-	TRBD2	TRBV6-5	CASSYSRLAGIHTDTQYF	TGTGCCAGCAGTTATTCGAGACTAGCGGGGATCCACACAGATACGCAGTATTTT
TRBJ1-2	-	-	TRBV7-9	CASSSGSSSRYGYTF	TGTGCCAGCAGCTCGGGGTCGTCCTCCCGCTATGGCTACACCTTC
TRBJ2-3	few	-	TRBV7-9	CASSLRGEDTQYF	TGTGCCAGCAGCTTACGTGGGGAAGATACGCAGTATTTT
TRBJ2-3	-	-	TRBV5-1	CASSSSDSFGDTQYF	TGCGCCAGCAGCTCCTCGGACAGCTTTGGGGATACGCAGTATTTT
TRBJ1-2	-	-	TRBV5-4	CASSLSSGAYGYTF	TGTGCCAGCAGCTTGTCGTCAGGGGCCTATGGCTACACCTTC
TRBJ2-7	-	-	TRBV11-2	CASSFPGPDYEQYF	TGTGCCAGCAGCTTTCCGGGACCGGACTACGAGCAGTACTTC
TRBJ1-1	-	-	TRBV12-3/TRBV12-4	CASTWTVNTEAFF	TGTGCCAGCACCTGGACGGTGAACACTGAAGCTTTCTTT
TRBJ1-1	few	-	TRBV6-6	CASSYSGPVEKAFF	TGTGCCAGCAGTTACTCTGGGCCCGTTGAAAAAGCTTTCTTT
TRBJ2-7	-	TRBD1	TRBV2	CASNPSTGGLGEQYF	TGTGCCAGCAACCCTTCGACAGGGGGCTTGGGCGAGCAGTACTTC
TRBJ2-7	-	TRBD1	TRBV20-1	CSAERRDRSSYEQYF	TGCAGTGCCGAAAGACGGGACAGGAGCTCCTACGAGCAGTACTTC
TRBJ2-5	few	TRBD1	TRBV4-1	CASSHGQGKETQYF	TGCGCCAGCAGCCACGGACAGGGGAAAGAGACCCAGTACTTC
TRBJ2-1	-	TRBD2	TRBV19	CASSPLGSGGVYNEQFF	TGTGCCAGTAGTCCCCTTGGGTCTGGGGGGGTGTACAATGAGCAGTTCTTC
TRBJ1-1	-	-	TRBV6-2/TRBV6-3	CASSYSPTGLNTEAFF	TGTGCCAGCAGTTACTCCCCGACAGGACTGAACACTGAAGCTTTCTTT
TRBJ1-2	few	-	TRBV27	CASSLLPGHVGGYTF	TGTGCCAGCAGTTTGTTGCCAGGACATGTAGGGGGCTACACCTTC
TRBJ1-1	many	TRBD1	TRBV7-8	CASSVDRATEAFF	TGTGCCAGCAGCGTGGACAGGGCAACGGAGGCTTTCTTT
TRBJ1-4	-	-	TRBV2	CASTRRQGGEKLFF	TGTGCCAGCACCCGGAGGCAGGGAGGTGAAAAACTGTTTTTT
TRBJ1-5	-	TRBD1	TRBV7-9	CASSFTGGQPQHF	TGTGCCAGCAGCTTTACAGGGGGTCAGCCCCAGCATTTT
TRBJ2-4	many	-	TRBV7-8	CASSSGETLNIQYF	TGTGCCAGCAGCTCAGGGGAGACCTTGAACATTCAGTACTTC
TRBJ1-1	many	-	TRBV7-9	CASSWDWGNTEAFF	TGTGCCAGCAGTTGGGACTGGGGAAACACTGAAGCTTTCTTT
TRBJ2-5	few	-	TRBV12-3/TRBV12-4	CASSFDMGQETQYF	TGTGCCAGCAGTTTCGATATGGGGCAAGAGACCCAGTACTTC
TRBJ1-4	-	-	TRBV20-1	CSARVPLGEKLFF	TGCAGTGCTAGGGTTCCGCTTGGGGAAAAACTGTTTTTT
TRBJ2-3	-	TRBD2	TRBV13	CASSVRLAPRTDTQYF	TGTGCCAGCAGCGTCAGACTAGCCCCGCGCACAGATACGCAGTATTTT
TRBJ2-1	-	-	TRBV12-3/TRBV12-4	CASSLYTAYNEQFF	TGTGCCAGCAGTTTATATACAGCTTACAATGAGCAGTTCTTC
TRBJ2-7	-	TRBD1	TRBV7-4	CASSLARDRVYEQYF	TGTGCCAGCAGCTTAGCGCGGGACAGGGTCTACGAGCAGTACTTC
TRBJ2-1	-	-	TRBV3-1	CASSQALGNNEQFF	TGTGCCAGCAGCCAAGCACTAGGAAACAATGAGCAGTTCTTC
TRBJ1-2	-	TRBD1	TRBV2	CASSEASGGFYGYTF	TGTGCCAGCAGTGAAGCTTCAGGGGGCTTCTATGGCTACACCTTC
TRBJ1-1	-	-	TRBV4-1	CASSQDLGGDVLGAFF	TGCGCCAGCAGCCAAGATCTCGGGGGCGATGTTCTGGGAGCTTTCTTT
TRBJ1-4	few	TRBD1	TRBV12-3/TRBV12-4	CASSFRGQNEKLFF	TGTGCCAGCAGTTTCAGGGGGCAGAATGAAAAACTGTTTTTT
TRBJ2-4	few	-	TRBV4-1	CASSQDMLAKNIQYF	TGCGCCAGCAGCCAGGATATGCTAGCCAAAAACATTCAGTACTTC
TRBJ1-2	-	-	TRBV9	CASSARPGGGYTF	TGTGCCAGCAGCGCCCGTCCGGGAGGTGGCTACACCTTC
TRBJ1-1	few	-	TRBV27	CASSFVGTEAFF	TGTGCCAGCAGTTTCGTAGGCACTGAAGCTTTCTTT
TRBJ2-2	-	TRBD1	TRBV28	CASSLGYRGPGGELFF	TGTGCCAGCAGTTTAGGGTACAGGGGGCCCGGCGGGGAGCTGTTTTTT
TRBJ2-7	-	-	TRBV7-3	CASSLLGGGVAEQYF	TGTGCCAGCAGCTTATTAGGGGGCGGGGTTGCCGAGCAGTACTTC
TRBJ1-4	few	TRBD1	TRBV5-5	CASSFLQGSSVFF	TGTGCCAGCAGCTTTCTACAGGGGTCATCGGTGTTTTTT
TRBJ2-5	many	TRBD2	TRBV2	CASSDATGGMETQYF	TGTGCCAGCAGTGATGCTACGGGGGGAATGGAGACCCAGTACTTC
TRBJ1-6	few	-	TRBV30	CAWSVQANSPLHF	TGTGCCTGGAGTGTACAAGCCAATTCACCCCTCCACTTT
TRBJ2-1	many	-	TRBV24-1	CATSDLYEQFF	TGTGCCACCAGTGATTTATACGAGCAGTTCTTC
TRBJ2-3	-	TRBD1	TRBV7-8	CASSLAPVQGASTDTQYF	TGTGCCAGCAGCTTAGCCCCGGTACAGGGGGCCTCCACAGATACGCAGTATTTT
TRBJ1-2	many	-	TRBV7-9	CASTLSLRPYGYTF	TGTGCCAGCACCCTATCTTTAAGGCCATATGGCTACACCTTC
TRBJ2-7	many	TRBD2	TRBV7-2	CASSLGRTSGLRSYEQYF	TGTGCCAGCAGCCTAGGGCGGACTAGCGGGTTGCGGTCCTACGAGCAGTACTTC
TRBJ1-5	few	-	TRBV7-6	CASSLTLGDGNQPQHF	TGTGCCAGCAGCTTAACTCTAGGGGATGGCAATCAGCCCCAGCATTTT
TRBJ2-6	few	-	TRBV7-9	CASTRGGGGANVLTF	TGTGCCAGCACCCGAGGGGGTGGTGGGGCCAACGTCCTGACTTTC
TRBJ2-1	-	TRBD1	TRBV2	CASSGPDRVTYNEQFF	TGTGCCAGCAGTGGACCCGACAGGGTTACCTACAATGAGCAGTTCTTC
TRBJ2-1	few	-	TRBV28	CASSPGQNYNEQFF	TGTGCCAGCAGTCCTGGACAGAATTACAATGAGCAGTTCTTC